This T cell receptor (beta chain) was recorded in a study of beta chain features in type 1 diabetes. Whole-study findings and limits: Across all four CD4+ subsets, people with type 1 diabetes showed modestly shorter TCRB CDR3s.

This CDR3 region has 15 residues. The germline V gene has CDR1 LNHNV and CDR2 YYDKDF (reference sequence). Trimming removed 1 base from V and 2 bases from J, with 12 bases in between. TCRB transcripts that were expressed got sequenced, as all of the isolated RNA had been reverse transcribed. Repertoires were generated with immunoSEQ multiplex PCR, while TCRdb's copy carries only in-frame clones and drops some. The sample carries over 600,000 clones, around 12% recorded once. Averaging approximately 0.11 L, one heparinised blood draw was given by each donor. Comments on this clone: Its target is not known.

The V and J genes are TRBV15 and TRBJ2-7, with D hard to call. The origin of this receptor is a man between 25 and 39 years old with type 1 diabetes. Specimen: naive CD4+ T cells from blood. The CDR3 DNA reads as TGTGCCACCAGCAGAGGTACCCCCTCGGCCTACGAGCAGTACTTC. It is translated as CATSRGTPSAYEQYF.